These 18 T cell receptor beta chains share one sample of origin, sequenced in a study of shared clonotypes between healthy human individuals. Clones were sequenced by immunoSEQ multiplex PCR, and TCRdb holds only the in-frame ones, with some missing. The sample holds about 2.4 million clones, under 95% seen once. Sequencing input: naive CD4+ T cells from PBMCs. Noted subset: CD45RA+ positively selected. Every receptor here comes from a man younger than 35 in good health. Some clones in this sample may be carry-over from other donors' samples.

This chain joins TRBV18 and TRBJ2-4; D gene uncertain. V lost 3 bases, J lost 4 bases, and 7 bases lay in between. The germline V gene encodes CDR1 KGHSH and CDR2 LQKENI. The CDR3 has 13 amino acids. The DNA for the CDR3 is TGTGCCAGCTCACCGCTACGAAAAAACATTCAGTACTTC. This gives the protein CASSPLRKNIQYF.

As DNA, the CDR3 is TGCGCCAGCAGCCGACCCGACAGATCCTACAATGAGCAGTTCTTC. Its translation: CASSRPDRSYNEQFF. The genes are TRBV4-1 and TRBJ2-1; the D gene is possibly TRBD1 (5 bases). V was trimmed by 4 bases and J by 1 base, leaving 11 bases between them. CDR3 size: 15 residues. Germline loops: CDR1 MGHRA, CDR2 YSYEKL.

The CDR3 DNA is TGTGCCACAACTAGCGGGAGTGATACGCAGTATTTT. It codes for CATTSGSDTQYF. The chain couples TRBV10-3 to TRBJ2-3; TRBD2 matches at 11 bases. The CDR3 sequence is 12 residues long. The germline V gene encodes CDR1 ENHRY and CDR2 SYGVKD. The V gene end was trimmed by 10 bases and the J gene end by 6 bases; junction bases not matched to a gene: 3.

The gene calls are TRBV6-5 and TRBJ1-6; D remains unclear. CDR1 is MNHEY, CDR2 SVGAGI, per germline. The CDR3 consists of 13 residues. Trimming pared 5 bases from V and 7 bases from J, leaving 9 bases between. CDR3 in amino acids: CASSRVLNSPLHF. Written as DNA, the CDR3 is TGTGCCAGCAGTAGAGTCCTAAATTCACCCCTCCACTTT.

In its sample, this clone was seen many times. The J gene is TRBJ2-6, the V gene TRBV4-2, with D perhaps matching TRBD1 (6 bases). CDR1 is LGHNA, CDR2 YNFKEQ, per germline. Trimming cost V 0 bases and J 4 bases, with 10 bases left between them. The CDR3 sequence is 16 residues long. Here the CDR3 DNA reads TGTGCCAGCAGCCAAGACGAGGGGGTGGGGGCCAACGTCCTGACTTTC. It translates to CASSQDEGVGANVLTF.

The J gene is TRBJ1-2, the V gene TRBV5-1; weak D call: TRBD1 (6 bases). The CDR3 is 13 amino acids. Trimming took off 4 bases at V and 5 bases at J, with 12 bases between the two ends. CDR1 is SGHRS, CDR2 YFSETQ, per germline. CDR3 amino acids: CASSHGQTYGYTF. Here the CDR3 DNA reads TGCGCCAGCAGCCATGGACAGACTTATGGCTACACCTTC.

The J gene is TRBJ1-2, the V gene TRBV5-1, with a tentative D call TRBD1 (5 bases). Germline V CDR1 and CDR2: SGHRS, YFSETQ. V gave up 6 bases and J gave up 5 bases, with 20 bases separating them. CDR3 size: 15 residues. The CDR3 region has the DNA TGCGCCAGCACCTCAACTACCGGGACGGATTATGGCTACACCTTC. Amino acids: CASTSTTGTDYGYTF. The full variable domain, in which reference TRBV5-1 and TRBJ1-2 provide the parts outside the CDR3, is KAGVTQTPRYLIKTRGQQVTLSCSPISGHRSVSWYQQTPGQGLQFLFEYFSETQRNKGNFPGRFSGRQFSNSRSEMNVSTLELGDSALYLCASTSTTGTDYGYTFGSGTRLTVV.

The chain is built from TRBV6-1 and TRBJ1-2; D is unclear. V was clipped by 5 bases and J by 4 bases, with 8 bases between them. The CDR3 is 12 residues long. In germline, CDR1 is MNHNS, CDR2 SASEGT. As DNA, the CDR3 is TGTGCCAGCAGTCCTCAGGCCTATGGCTACACCTTC. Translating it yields CASSPQAYGYTF.

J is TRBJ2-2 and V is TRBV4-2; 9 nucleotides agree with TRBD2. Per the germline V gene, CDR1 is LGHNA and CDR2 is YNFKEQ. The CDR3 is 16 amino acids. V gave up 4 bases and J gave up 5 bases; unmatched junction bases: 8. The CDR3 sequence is CASSRPAGGWTGELFF. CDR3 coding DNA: TGTGCCAGCAGCCGGCCAGCGGGAGGTTGGACCGGGGAGCTGTTTTTT.

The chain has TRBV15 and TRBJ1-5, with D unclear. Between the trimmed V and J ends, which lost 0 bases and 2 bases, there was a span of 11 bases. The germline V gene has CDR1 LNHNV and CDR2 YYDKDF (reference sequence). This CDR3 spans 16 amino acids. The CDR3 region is CATSRDKGFGNQPQHF. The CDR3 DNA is TGTGCCACCAGCAGAGATAAGGGTTTCGGCAATCAGCCCCAGCATTTT.

DNA of the CDR3: TGTGCCAGCAGCTTCGTTGGCGGGAGCACAGATACGCAGTATTTT. Protein sequence: CASSFVGGSTDTQYF. The rearrangement uses TRBV7-2 and TRBJ2-3; a weak D match, TRBD2 (5 bases). Per the germline V gene, CDR1 is SGHTA and CDR2 is FQGNSA. Between the trimmed V and J ends, which lost 3 bases and 0 bases, there was a span of 10 bases. This CDR3 has 15 amino acids.

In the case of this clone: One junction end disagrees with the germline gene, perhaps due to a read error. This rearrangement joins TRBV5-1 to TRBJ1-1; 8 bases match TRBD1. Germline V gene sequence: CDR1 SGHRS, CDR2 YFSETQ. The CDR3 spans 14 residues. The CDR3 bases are TGCGCCAGCAGCCAGGGGACAGGCCACACGGAAGCTTTCTTT. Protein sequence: CASSQGTGHTEAFF.

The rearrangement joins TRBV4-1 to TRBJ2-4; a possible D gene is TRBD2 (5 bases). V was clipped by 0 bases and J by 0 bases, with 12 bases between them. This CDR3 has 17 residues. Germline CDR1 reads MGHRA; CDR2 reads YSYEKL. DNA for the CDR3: TGCGCCAGCAGCCAAGATTTCGAGCGGTTAGCCAAAAACATTCAGTACTTC. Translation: CASSQDFERLAKNIQYF.

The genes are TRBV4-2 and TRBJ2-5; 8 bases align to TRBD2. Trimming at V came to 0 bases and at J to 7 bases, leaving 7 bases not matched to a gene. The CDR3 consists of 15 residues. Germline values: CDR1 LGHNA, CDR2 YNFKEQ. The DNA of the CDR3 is TGTGCCAGCAGCCAAGATCAGGGACTAGGGGGGACCCAGTACTTC. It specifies CASSQDQGLGGTQYF.

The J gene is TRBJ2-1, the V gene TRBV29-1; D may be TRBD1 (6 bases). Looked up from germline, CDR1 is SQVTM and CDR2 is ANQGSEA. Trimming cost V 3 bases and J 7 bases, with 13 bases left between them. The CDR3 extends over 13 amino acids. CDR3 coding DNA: TGCAGCGTTGATCCGGGACATGGGAATGAGCAGTTCTTC. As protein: CSVDPGHGNEQFF.

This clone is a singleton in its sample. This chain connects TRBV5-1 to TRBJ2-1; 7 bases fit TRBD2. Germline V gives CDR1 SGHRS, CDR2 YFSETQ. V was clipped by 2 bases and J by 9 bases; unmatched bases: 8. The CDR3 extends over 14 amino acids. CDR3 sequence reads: CASSFMGGISEQFF. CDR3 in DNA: TGCGCCAGCAGCTTTATGGGAGGGATCAGTGAGCAGTTCTTC.

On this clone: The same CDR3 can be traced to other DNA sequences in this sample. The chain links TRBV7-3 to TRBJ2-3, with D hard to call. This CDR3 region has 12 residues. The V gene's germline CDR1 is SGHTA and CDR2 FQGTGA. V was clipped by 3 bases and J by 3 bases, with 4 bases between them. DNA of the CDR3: TGTGCCAGCAGCTTGGGGACAGATACGCAGTATTTT. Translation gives CASSLGTDTQYF.

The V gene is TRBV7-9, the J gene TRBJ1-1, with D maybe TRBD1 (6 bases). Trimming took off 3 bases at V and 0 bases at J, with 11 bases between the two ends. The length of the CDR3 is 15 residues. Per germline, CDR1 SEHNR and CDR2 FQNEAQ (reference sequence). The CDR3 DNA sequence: TGTGCCAGCAGCTTGAGGGACACCATGAACACTGAAGCTTTCTTT. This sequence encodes CASSLRDTMNTEAFF.